This T cell receptor beta chain was observed in a study of somatic mutations in cytotoxic T cells in rheumatoid arthritis. The overall study: Including V beta1+ cells that were sequenced for TCRB, some T-cell populations stained with V beta antibodies were flow-sorted at nearly 100% purity.

The CDR3 is 12 residues long. With 6 bases removed from V and 2 bases from J, the gap between germline ends came to 5 bases. The germline V gene has CDR1 SGHVS and CDR2 FQNEAQ. Whole-study results and caveats: CD8+ T cells showed clonality that did not differ significantly between patients with rheumatoid arthritis and age-matched healthy controls. Exceedance of 20% of CD8+ cells by the largest CD8+ clone occurred in 8 of 65 patients.

The method was immunoSEQ multiplex PCR; TCRdb's version includes in-frame clones alone and lacks a portion of them. In the table there are roughly 13,000 clones, over 70% of which are singletons. Positive magnetic bead selection isolated CD4+ and CD8+ cells, and flow cytometry checked purity. Comments on this clone: The antigen remains unidentified.

The clonotype was recovered from an adult with rheumatoid arthritis. The chain is built from TRBV7-8 and TRBJ2-1; D is undetermined. The sample taken for sequencing was CD8+ T cells sorted from blood. The CDR3 loop reads CASSRPYNEQFF. The DNA for the CDR3 is TGTGCCAGCAGTCGACCCTACAATGAGCAGTTCTTC.